This is a list of T cell receptor beta chains from one sample in a study of T-cell memory formation after mild COVID-19. TCRdb reanalysed the 5' RACE reads using MiXCR and keeps one entry per CDR3 protein. This table has roughly 150,000 distinct CDR3 sequences, about 14% appearing once. The sample was PBMCs or a T cell subset sorted from them (not recorded which). The receptor source for this set is an adult woman who had mild COVID-19 (a few samples of this study predate the infection). Cell type and time point are not known. CDR3s include the opening cysteine and the closing phenylalanine or tryptophan. A D gene is named only where the DNA matches it firmly. Clone size appears in some rows only: once, few, many, or a class for an expanded clone.

>few|15|TRBV12-3/TRBV12-4|TRBJ1-2|NA
TGTGCCAGCAGTTTTAATTTCCGAGCTGACTATGGCTACACCTTC
CASSFNFRADYGYTF
>NA|15|TRBV7-8|TRBJ1-1|NA
TGTGCCAGCAGCTTCGGGCAGGGGTCGGGAAATGAAGCTTTCTTT
CASSFGQGSGNEAFF
>NA|15|TRBV3-1|TRBJ2-2|NA
TGTGCCAGCAGCCAACGAATAATGGTCACCGGGGAGCTGTTTTTT
CASSQRIMVTGELFF
>few|13|TRBV18|TRBJ2-4|NA
TGTGCCAGCTCACCGGTAAAATCAAACATTCAGTACTTC
CASSPVKSNIQYF
>NA|13|TRBV7-3|TRBJ2-3|TRBD1
TGTGCCAGCAAGGGACAGGGGGCTGATACGCAGTATTTT
CASKGQGADTQYF
>few|14|TRBV12-3/TRBV12-4|TRBJ1-4|NA
TGTGCCAGCAGTTTTTGGGACGGGGGACACAAACTGTTTTTT
CASSFWDGGHKLFF
>few|16|TRBV12-3/TRBV12-4|TRBJ2-2|TRBD1
TGTGCCAGCAGGTCCGGGACAGGGGAGCGGTTTAGGGAGCTGTTTTTT
CASRSGTGERFRELFF
>many|14|TRBV11-1|TRBJ2-4|NA
TGTGCCAGCAGCATTTCGGGGACCAAAAACATTCAGTACTTC
CASSISGTKNIQYF
>NA|16|TRBV24-1|TRBJ2-5|TRBD2
TGTGCCACCAGTGATTTGGAGCGGGAGGGCTGGGAGACCCAGTACTTC
CATSDLEREGWETQYF
>few|12|TRBV12-3/TRBV12-4|TRBJ2-1|NA
TGTGCCAGCAGGGACTTAGCAGATGAGCAGTTCTTC
CASRDLADEQFF
>few|17|TRBV7-9|TRBJ2-1|NA
TGTGCCAGCAGCCAGGACTCGAGTAGCATGGGAAACAATGAGCAGTTCTTC
CASSQDSSSMGNNEQFF
>NA|12|TRBV29-1|TRBJ2-1|NA
TGCAGCGTGCGGAGCTCCTACAATGAGCAGTTCTTC
CSVRSSYNEQFF
>few|15|TRBV5-6|TRBJ1-2|TRBD1
TGTGCCAGCAGCCCTCCGGGACAGGGGATACTGGGCTACACCTTC
CASSPPGQGILGYTF
>many|11|TRBV5-1|TRBJ2-7|NA
TGCGCCAGCAGCCTCGACTACGAGCAGTACTTC
CASSLDYEQYF
>NA|17|TRBV4-1|TRBJ2-2|NA
TGCGCCAGCAGCCCAATGAGAGGCAGAGCGAACACCGGGGAGCTGTTTTTT
CASSPMRGRANTGELFF
>few|18|TRBV27|TRBJ2-6|NA
TGTGCCAGCAGCCCCAGGGGGGGGGAAGTTTTTGGGGCCAACGTCCTGACTTTC
CASSPRGGEVFGANVLTF
>few|16|TRBV5-6|TRBJ1-2|NA
TGTGCCAGCAGCACCCGTTCGGGGGCGGTAAACTATGGCTACACCTTC
CASSTRSGAVNYGYTF
>few|14|TRBV7-3|TRBJ2-5|TRBD2
TGTGCCAGCAGCTTAGGGACTAGCGGAGAGACCCAGTACTTC
CASSLGTSGETQYF
>few|14|TRBV20-1|TRBJ2-1|TRBD2
TGCAGTGCTAGGAGCGGGAGTTCTATGTATGAGCAGTTCTTC
CSARSGSSMYEQFF
>NA|14|TRBV7-8|TRBJ2-7|NA
TGTGCCAGCAGCCGGACAGGGAGGGACTACGAGCAGTACTTC
CASSRTGRDYEQYF
>few|15|TRBV20-1|TRBJ1-5|TRBD1
TGCAGTGCTAGAGAAACAGGGGGTGTCGGCCAGCCCCAGCATTTT
CSARETGGVGQPQHF
>few|15|TRBV27|TRBJ2-3|NA
TGTGCCAGCAGTTTAAGAGGAGCATTAACAGATACGCAGTATTTT
CASSLRGALTDTQYF
>NA|12|TRBV28|TRBJ2-7|NA
TGTGCCAGCAGTTTACTGCGGGACGAGCAGTACTTC
CASSLLRDEQYF
>few|12|TRBV6-6|TRBJ2-7|TRBD2
TGTGCCAGCTCAGACGGGGGGTCCGAGCAGTACTTC
CASSDGGSEQYF
>few|15|TRBV20-1|TRBJ1-2|TRBD1
TGCAGTGCTAGAGATACCCGGGACAGTTTCTATGGCTACACCTTC
CSARDTRDSFYGYTF
>few|15|TRBV5-1|TRBJ2-5|NA
TGCGCCAGCAGCCAGGGCGGGCCGGGACAAGAGACCCAGTACTTC
CASSQGGPGQETQYF
>NA|12|TRBV5-1|TRBJ2-1|NA
TGCGCCAGCACCTCACAGGGCAATGAGCAGTTCTTC
CASTSQGNEQFF
>few|16|TRBV7-9|TRBJ2-2|TRBD1
TGTGCCAGCAGCTTTCTCCCCCTCAGGGGGTACGGGGAGCTGTTTTTT
CASSFLPLRGYGELFF
>NA|12|TRBV7-9|TRBJ1-4|NA
TGTGCCAGCAGCCTAGCCCGAGGTTGGCTGTTTTTT
CASSLARGWLFF
>NA|14|TRBV18|TRBJ1-6|NA
TGTGCCAGCTCACCGGAAGTCCTAAATTCACCCCTCCACTTT
CASSPEVLNSPLHF
>many|14|TRBV5-1|TRBJ1-1|TRBD1
TGCGCCAGCAGTTTGGACAGGGTGAACACTGAAGCTTTCTTT
CASSLDRVNTEAFF
>few|13|TRBV29-1|TRBJ1-5|TRBD1
TGCAGCACACGACAGGGGGCTTTTCAGCCCCAGCATTTT
CSTRQGAFQPQHF
>few|16|TRBV7-2|TRBJ2-3|TRBD2
TGTGCCAGCAGCCTACAAGGACTAGCGCGGACAGATACGCAGTATTTT
CASSLQGLARTDTQYF
>few|11|TRBV12-3/TRBV12-4|TRBJ2-3|NA
TGTGCCAGCAGTATACGAGATACGCAGTATTTT
CASSIRDTQYF
>few|12|TRBV2|TRBJ2-2|NA
TGTGCCAGCATCGAGCCCACCGGGGAGCTGTTTTTT
CASIEPTGELFF
>NA|13|TRBV7-6|TRBJ2-7|NA
TGTGCCAGCAGCTCGCTCTCGGGCCACGAGCAGTACTTC
CASSSLSGHEQYF
>NA|17|TRBV12-3/TRBV12-4|TRBJ2-1|NA
TGTGCCAGCAGTTTTTCCCTCATGGCTAAGTCCTACAATGAGCAGTTCTTC
CASSFSLMAKSYNEQFF
>few|16|TRBV7-6|TRBJ2-5|NA
TGTGCCAGCAGCTTAGCGAAGGGGGGTGCCGGAGAGACCCAGTACTTC
CASSLAKGGAGETQYF
>NA|15|TRBV4-1|TRBJ2-1|NA
TGCGCCAGCAGCCAAGTGGGATCCGGATACAATGAGCAGTTCTTC
CASSQVGSGYNEQFF
>few|14|TRBV5-1|TRBJ2-5|TRBD1
TGCGCCAGCAGTAACAGGGGGCGCGAAGAGACCCAGTACTTC
CASSNRGREETQYF
>few|13|TRBV19|TRBJ2-1|NA
TGTGCCAGTAGTATTGGTGCGGGAAATGAGCAGTTCTTC
CASSIGAGNEQFF
>NA|15|TRBV11-2|TRBJ2-3|TRBD2
TGTGCCAGCAGCAAGGGACTAGCGCGCACAGATACGCAGTATTTT
CASSKGLARTDTQYF
>NA|11|TRBV7-9|TRBJ2-1|NA
TGTGCCAGCAGTTACGGGAGTCGGCAGTTCTTC
CASSYGSRQFF
>NA|18|TRBV29-1|TRBJ2-3|NA
TGCAGCGTTGAGAGAGGGGGGCGGGCGACTACTAGCACAGATACGCAGTATTTT
CSVERGGRATTSTDTQYF
>many|15|TRBV7-3|TRBJ2-1|TRBD2
TGTGCCAGCAGCTTGGGGACTAGCGGGTACAATGAGCAGTTCTTC
CASSLGTSGYNEQFF
>NA|14|TRBV12-3/TRBV12-4|TRBJ2-5|NA
TGTGCCAGCAGTTTGTCCGGGGGAGGAGAGACCCAGTACTTC
CASSLSGGGETQYF
>NA|17|TRBV4-1|TRBJ1-1|TRBD1
TGCGCCAGCAGCCCGCGCCGGGACAGAGCTTATAACACTGAAGCTTTCTTT
CASSPRRDRAYNTEAFF
>NA|16|TRBV27|TRBJ1-6|NA
TGTGCCAGCAGTTCAATCTTGAGGGGACATAATTCACCCCTCCACTTT
CASSSILRGHNSPLHF
>many|11|TRBV2|TRBJ2-5|NA
TGTGCCAGCAGTAGGAGGGAGACCCAGTACTTC
CASSRRETQYF
>NA|14|TRBV27|TRBJ2-7|TRBD2
TGTGCCAGCAGTCTCTACGGGAGGCCCTACGAGCAGTACTTC
CASSLYGRPYEQYF
>NA|16|TRBV27|TRBJ2-7|TRBD1
TGTGCCAGCAGTTTACTCTCGGGACAGGGTCAATTCGAGCAGTACTTC
CASSLLSGQGQFEQYF
>NA|12|TRBV24-1|TRBJ1-5|NA
TGTGCCACCAGTGATCTCAATCAGCCCCAGCATTTT
CATSDLNQPQHF
>NA|18|TRBV3-1|TRBJ2-1|TRBD2
TGTGCCAGCAGCCAAGATGCGCTAGCGGCTAGCTCCTACAATGAGCAGTTCTTC
CASSQDALAASSYNEQFF
>few|15|TRBV27|TRBJ2-5|NA
TGTGCCAGCGCGATTTGGGCGGGGACCCAAGAGACCCAGTACTTC
CASAIWAGTQETQYF